These 19 T cell receptor beta chains came from one sample sequenced in a study of blood T cell repertoires in COVID-19. Sequenced by immunoSEQ multiplex PCR; TCRdb stores in-frame clones only, minus some. The table has more than 60,000 clones, around 91% seen once; the top ten hold roughly 6.1%. Material: peripheral blood. These TCRs come from a human donor in a cohort sampled during active COVID-19.

The chain joins TRBV7-8 to TRBJ1-3; D call uncertain. CDR1 SGHVS and CDR2 FQNEAQ come from the germline V gene. The CDR3 spans 17 residues. Trimming removed 2 bases at V and 0 bases at J, with 14 bases between. This CDR3 reads CASSLIEAGISGNTIYF. The CDR3 coding sequence is TGTGCCAGCAGCTTAATCGAGGCGGGAATCTCTGGAAACACCATATATTTT.

The chain carries TRBV5-5 and TRBJ2-1; TRBD1 matches 7 bases. Per germline, CDR1 SGHKS and CDR2 YYEKEE (reference sequence). The CDR3 loop spans 17 amino acids. J gave up 2 bases and V 3 bases, and 11 bases lay outside the gene matches. The CDR3 here is CASSSFPTGTAYNEQFF. The CDR3 coding sequence is TGTGCCAGCAGCTCCTTCCCTACCGGGACAGCCTACAATGAGCAGTTCTTC.

This chain links TRBV7-9 with TRBJ1-2, with a tentative D call TRBD1 (6 bases). Germline loops: CDR1 SEHNR, CDR2 FQNEAQ (reference sequence). V lost 1 base to trimming and J lost 8 bases, with 14 bases between them. The CDR3 is made up of 14 amino acids. CDR3 in DNA: TGTGCCAGCAGCTTAGGGCCTCCTGGACAGGGCTACACCTTC. Translated: CASSLGPPGQGYTF. Looking up the rest from reference TRBV7-9 and TRBJ1-2 gives the full variable domain: DTGVSQNPRHKITKRGQNVTFRCDPISEHNRLYWYRQTLGQGPEFLTYFQNEAQLEKSRLLSDRFSAERPKGSFSTLEIQRTEQGDSAMYLCASSLGPPGQGYTFGSGTRLTVV.

This sequence joins TRBV1 and TRBJ2-2; the DNA was not used to check the table's D call, TRBD2. TRBV1 is a pseudogene. The CDR3 extends over 15 amino acids. As DNA, the CDR3 is TGCACCAGCAGCCAAGATAATCTGAACACCGGGGAGCTGTTTTTT. It yields the protein CTSSQDNLNTGELFF.

This sequence joins TRBV14 and TRBJ1-1; D gene unclear. Trimming removed 6 bases from V and 1 base from J, with 9 bases in between. CDR1 is SGHDN, CDR2 FVKESK, per germline. The CDR3 covers 13 residues. Written as DNA, the CDR3 is TGTGCCAGCAGTGTAAGCCCGAACACTGAAGCTTTCTTT. It is translated as CASSVSPNTEAFF.

The chain combines TRBV6-5 with TRBJ2-1; the D is unclear. V was shortened by 5 bases and J by 3 bases, with 8 bases between the two germline ends. The CDR3 is 13 residues long. Germline V gene lookup returns CDR1 MNHEY and CDR2 SVGAGI. The CDR3 region has the DNA TGTGCCAGCAGTCGTCAGGACTACAATGAGCAGTTCTTC. Translating it yields CASSRQDYNEQFF.

In this sample, this clone turned up once. One end of the junction does not line up with germline, which may come from a read error. The CDR3 nucleotides read TGTGCTAGCAGCCGGGGACTAGCGGGGGACACAGATACGCAGTATTTT. This codes for CASSRGLAGDTDTQYF. The chain links TRBV7-7 to TRBJ2-3; 14 bases match TRBD2. CDR3 length equals 16 residues. Germline CDR1 reads SSHAT; CDR2 reads FNYEAQ (reference sequence).

This clone was seen a few times. The genes are TRBV5-6 and TRBJ2-2; D possibly corresponds to TRBD1 (6 bases). Deletions cut 0 bases from V and 2 bases from J, with 11 bases between. CDR3 length: 16 amino acids. The germline gives CDR1 SGHDT, CDR2 YYEEEE. CDR3 protein: CASSLAGVYNTGELFF. CDR3 DNA: TGTGCCAGCAGCTTGGCAGGGGTGTACAACACCGGGGAGCTGTTTTTT.

CDR3 loop: CASSLGLAGGGTDTQYF. The CDR3, as DNA: TGTGCCAGCAGTCTTGGACTAGCGGGGGGTGGCACAGATACGCAGTATTTT. The chain uses TRBV28 and TRBJ2-3; 14 positions agree with TRBD2. There are 17 residues in the CDR3. The germline V gene encodes CDR1 MDHEN and CDR2 SYDVKM. The V and J ends lost 5 bases and 1 base, in that order; junction bases with no gene match: 5. The variable domain in full, completed from reference TRBV28 and TRBJ2-3, reads DVKVTQSSRYLVKRTGEKVFLECVQDMDHENMFWYRQDPGLGLRLIYFSYDVKMKEKGDIPEGYSVSREKKERFSLILESASTNQTSMYLCASSLGLAGGGTDTQYFGPGTRLTVL.

This chain links TRBV3-1 (or the pseudogene TRBV3-2) with TRBJ1-2; the D is unclear. From germline, CDR1 is LGHDT and CDR2 YNNKEL (reference sequence). V was pared by 7 bases and J by 2 bases, with 8 bases between. This CDR3 is 12 amino acids long. In nucleotides, the CDR3 is TGTGCCAGCACCGGAGGGAACTATGGCTACACCTTC. Its protein is CASTGGNYGYTF.

The chain links TRBV7-2 to TRBJ2-1, with D possibly TRBD1 on 6 matching bases. CDR3 length equals 14 residues. V lost 2 bases and J lost 5, with 10 bases in between. CDR1 is SGHTA, CDR2 FQGNSA, per germline. The chain's CDR3 is CASSLPRGHNEQFF. CDR3 sequence (DNA): TGTGCCAGCAGCTTACCCAGGGGCCACAATGAGCAGTTCTTC.

V is TRBV7-2 and J is TRBJ2-1, with 9 bases lining up with TRBD2. The CDR3 is 17 amino acids. Trimming removed 0 bases from V and 4 bases from J; junction bases left unmatched: 7. CDR1 is SGHTA and CDR2 is FQGNSA in the germline V gene. The CDR3 here is CASSLASLAGSYNEQFF. CDR3 DNA sequence: TGTGCCAGCAGCTTAGCAAGTCTAGCGGGGTCGTACAATGAGCAGTTCTTC.

This clone appeared a single time. This chain uses TRBV23-1 with TRBJ2-1; D possibly corresponds to TRBD2 (5 bases). TRBV23-1 is an ORF, and what it does is uncertain. This CDR3 is built from 14 residues. V lost 7 bases and J lost 16, with 26 bases in between. The CDR3 protein is CASKGRFLLPEGFF. CDR3 DNA sequence: TGCGCCAGCAAGGGCAGATTCCTTTTGCCTGAGGGATTCTTC.

This rearrangement joins TRBV4-3 to TRBJ1-1; 10 nucleotides match TRBD1. The CDR3 consists of 16 residues. The V segment lost 0 bases and the J segment 6 bases; nucleotides outside the gene matches: 7. Germline loops: CDR1 LGHNA, CDR2 YSLEER. In DNA, the CDR3 is TGCGCCAGCAGCCAAGATATCGGGACAGGGGCCCCTGAAGCTTTCTTT. Protein product: CASSQDIGTGAPEAFF.

This clone was seen only once. Here the CDR3 DNA reads TGTGCCCGGGGGGAGACCCAGTACTTC. It is translated as CARGETQYF. This rearrangement joins TRBV25-1 to TRBJ2-5, with a tentative D call TRBD2 (6 bases). CDR1 is MGHDK, CDR2 SYGVNS, per germline. V lost 11 bases, J lost 5 bases, and 6 bases lay in between. The CDR3 has 9 residues.

V is TRBV25-1 and J is TRBJ1-2; D may be TRBD1 (6 bases). Germline V gene lookup returns CDR1 MGHDK and CDR2 SYGVNS. The V end was cut by 8 bases, the J end by 4 bases, with 17 bases between. The CDR3 length is 14 residues. The CDR3 protein is CASADREVSYGYTF. The DNA of the CDR3 is TGTGCCAGCGCGGACAGAGAAGTGAGCTATGGCTACACCTTC.

V gene TRBV13 combines with J gene TRBJ2-5, with a weak D call TRBD1 (5 bases). V was trimmed by 5 bases and J by 1 base, leaving 14 bases between them. Germline CDR1 PRHDT, CDR2 FYEKMQ (reference sequence). The CDR3 contains 15 residues. The CDR3 sequence is CASSREAGIQETQYF. DNA for the CDR3: TGTGCCAGCAGCCGTGAAGCAGGGATCCAAGAGACCCAGTACTTC.

V and J are TRBV20-1 and TRBJ1-2; D is undetermined. Germline loops: CDR1 DFQATT, CDR2 SNEGSKA (reference sequence). CDR3 length: 14 amino acids. V was trimmed by 3 bases and J by 4 bases, leaving 15 bases between them. CDR3 sequence reads: CSASRSEGIYGYTF. The DNA for the CDR3 is TGCAGTGCTAGTAGGTCCGAGGGTATCTATGGCTACACCTTC.

The chain couples TRBV27 to TRBJ2-3; 8 bases are shared with TRBD1. J was trimmed by 3 bases and V by 4 bases; bases with no gene match: 9. The CDR3 is made up of 16 amino acids. Per germline, CDR1 MNHEY and CDR2 SMNVEV (reference sequence). DNA of the CDR3: TGTGCCAGCAGTTCCAGGGGGCGCGGAGGGACAGATACGCAGTATTTT. Its translation is CASSSRGRGGTDTQYF.